This TCR beta chain was sequenced during a study of CD8 T cells in ankylosing spondylitis. Findings and limits, study-wide: Reportedly, matched ankylosing spondylitis synovial fluid was significantly enriched for disease-linked clones. Made up of eight highly homologous variants, a TCR beta motif appeared characteristic of ankylosing spondylitis blood.

CDR1 is MNHEY, CDR2 SMNVEV, per germline (reference sequence). The CDR3 contains 15 residues. Trimming took 3 bases from V and 4 from J, leaving 15 bases between them. Quantitative 5'-RACE with molecular barcodes produced the TCR beta libraries. Via MiXCR, TCRdb re-called the 5' RACE reads, giving one row per CDR3 protein. This sample yields about 800,000 distinct CDR3 sequences, of which over 9.5% are seen a single time; 0.51% belongs to the top ten. This clonotype was recorded a few times. Its antigen is unknown. The sequenced material came from blood, either unsorted or a sorted T cell fraction (not recorded which). The receptor was derived from a male donor with ankylosing spondylitis. The rearrangement uses TRBV27 and TRBJ1-2; tentative D call: TRBD1 (6 bases). The CDR3 region is CASSFLRDMAYGYTF. The CDR3 DNA follows: TGTGCCAGCAGTTTCCTACGGGACATGGCCTATGGCTACACCTTC.